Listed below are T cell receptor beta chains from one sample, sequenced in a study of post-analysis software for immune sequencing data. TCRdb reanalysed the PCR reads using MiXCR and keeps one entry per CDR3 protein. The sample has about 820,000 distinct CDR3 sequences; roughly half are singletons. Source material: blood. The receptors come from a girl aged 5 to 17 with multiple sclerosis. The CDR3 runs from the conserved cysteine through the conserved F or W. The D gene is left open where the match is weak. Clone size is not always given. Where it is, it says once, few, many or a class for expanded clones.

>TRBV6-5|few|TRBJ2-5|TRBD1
TGTGCCAGCAGTTACTCGGGACAGGGAGAAATAGAGCAGTACTTC
CASSYSGQGEIEQYF
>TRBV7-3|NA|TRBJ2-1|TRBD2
TGTGCCAGCAGCTTACTGGGGGAGGGTTCCAATGAGCAGTTCTTC
CASSLLGEGSNEQFF
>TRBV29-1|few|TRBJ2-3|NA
TGCAGCGTTACAGGGCTAGGGACGCAGTATTTT
CSVTGLGTQYF
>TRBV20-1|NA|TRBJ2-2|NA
TGCAGTGCTAGAAGTATCACCGGGGAGCTGTTTTTT
CSARSITGELFF
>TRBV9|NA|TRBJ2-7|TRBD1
TGTGCCAGCAGCGTAAGACAGGGTCCCTACGAGCAGTACTTC
CASSVRQGPYEQYF
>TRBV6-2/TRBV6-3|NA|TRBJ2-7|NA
TGTGCCAGCAGCCCTACTAAGACAGGGAGGACCTACGAGCAGTACTTC
CASSPTKTGRTYEQYF
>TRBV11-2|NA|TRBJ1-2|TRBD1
TGTGCCAGCAGCTTAGTTCCGACAGGGGTAGAAGGCTATGGCTACACCTTC
CASSLVPTGVEGYGYTF
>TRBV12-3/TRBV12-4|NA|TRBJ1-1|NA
TGTGCCAGCAGTTTAGCGGAGGGGGCTGAAGCTTTCTTT
CASSLAEGAEAFF
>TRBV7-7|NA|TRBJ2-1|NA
TGTGCCAGCAGCTTAGATGAGACAATCAATGAGCAGTTCTTC
CASSLDETINEQFF
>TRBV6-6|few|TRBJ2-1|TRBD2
TGTGCCAGCAAGCGGGGGCCCTCCTACAATGAGCAGTTCTTC
CASKRGPSYNEQFF
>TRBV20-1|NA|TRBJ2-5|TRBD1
TGCAGTGCTAGAGATTGGGCAGGGGGAGAACAAGAGACCCAGTACTTC
CSARDWAGGEQETQYF
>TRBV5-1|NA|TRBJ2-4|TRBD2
TGCGCCAGCAGCTTGGATCCGGCGGGAGGGCGGAACATTCAGTACTTC
CASSLDPAGGRNIQYF
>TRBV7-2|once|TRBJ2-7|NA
TGTGCCAGCATCGTCGACCGTCCACAGGGTTCCTACGAGCAGTACTTC
CASIVDRPQGSYEQYF
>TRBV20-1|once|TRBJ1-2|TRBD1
TGCAGTGCTAGCGGCAACAGGGGCCCTCCGGATGGCTACACCTTC
CSASGNRGPPDGYTF
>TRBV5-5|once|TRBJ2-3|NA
TGTGCCAGCAGCTTGGCCGGGCTTCTCACAGATACGCAGTATTTT
CASSLAGLLTDTQYF
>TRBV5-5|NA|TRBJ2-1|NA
TGTGCCAGCAGCTTGAGGAGGACTGCCCCAACTTTAACCTACAATGAGCAGTTCTTC
CASSLRRTAPTLTYNEQFF
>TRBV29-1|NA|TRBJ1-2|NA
TGCAGCGTTGGAGGTGACGGAGCCGGTGGCTACACCTTC
CSVGGDGAGGYTF
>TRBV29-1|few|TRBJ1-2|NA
TGCAGCGTTGGTGGTGTCGTGAGGCCACAGGGCTACACCTTC
CSVGGVVRPQGYTF
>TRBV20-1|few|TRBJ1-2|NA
TGCATAGCCCCTAGTGCCGATGGCTACACCTTC
CIAPSADGYTF
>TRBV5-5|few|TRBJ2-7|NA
TGTGCCAGCAGCCACAGCGTTGGCCTGCCCTACGAGCAGTACTTC
CASSHSVGLPYEQYF
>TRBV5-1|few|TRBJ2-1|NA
TGCGCCAGCACCTCCCTTACCATCTACAATGAGCAGTTCTTC
CASTSLTIYNEQFF
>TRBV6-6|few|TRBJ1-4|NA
TGTGCCAGCAGACAGGGCTTTCCTAATGAAAAACTGTTTTTT
CASRQGFPNEKLFF
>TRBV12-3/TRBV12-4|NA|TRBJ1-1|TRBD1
TGTGCCAGCAGTTCCCGGACAGGGGTATCTGAAGCTTTCTTT
CASSSRTGVSEAFF
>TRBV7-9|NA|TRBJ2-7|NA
TGTGCCAGCAGCTCAGCATTATCCTACAATGAGCAGTACTTC
CASSSALSYNEQYF
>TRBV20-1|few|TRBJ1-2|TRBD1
TGCAGTGCTAGAGAATGGACAGGGTATGGCTACACCTTC
CSAREWTGYGYTF
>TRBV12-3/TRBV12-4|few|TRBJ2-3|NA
TGTGCCAGCAGTTTAATCAACGGGGCTAGCACAGATACGCAGTATTTT
CASSLINGASTDTQYF
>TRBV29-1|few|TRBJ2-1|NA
TGCAGCGCTGGGGGCGGTCAGGCCCACAATGAGCAGTTCTTC
CSAGGGQAHNEQFF
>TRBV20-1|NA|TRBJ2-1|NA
TGCAGTGCTAGACCCATATCCGGGGCATCGGGCCACAATGAGCAGTTCTTC
CSARPISGASGHNEQFF
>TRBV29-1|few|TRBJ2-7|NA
TGCAGCGTTGACAGGGGTGACTACGAGCAGTACTTC
CSVDRGDYEQYF
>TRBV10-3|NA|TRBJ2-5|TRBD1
TGTGCCATCAGAGGACAGGGGGGCCAAGAGACCCAGTACTTC
CAIRGQGGQETQYF
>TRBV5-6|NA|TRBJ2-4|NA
TGTGCCAGCAGCCAGAGCACAGGTGGTCTAGCCAAAAACATTCAGTACTTC
CASSQSTGGLAKNIQYF